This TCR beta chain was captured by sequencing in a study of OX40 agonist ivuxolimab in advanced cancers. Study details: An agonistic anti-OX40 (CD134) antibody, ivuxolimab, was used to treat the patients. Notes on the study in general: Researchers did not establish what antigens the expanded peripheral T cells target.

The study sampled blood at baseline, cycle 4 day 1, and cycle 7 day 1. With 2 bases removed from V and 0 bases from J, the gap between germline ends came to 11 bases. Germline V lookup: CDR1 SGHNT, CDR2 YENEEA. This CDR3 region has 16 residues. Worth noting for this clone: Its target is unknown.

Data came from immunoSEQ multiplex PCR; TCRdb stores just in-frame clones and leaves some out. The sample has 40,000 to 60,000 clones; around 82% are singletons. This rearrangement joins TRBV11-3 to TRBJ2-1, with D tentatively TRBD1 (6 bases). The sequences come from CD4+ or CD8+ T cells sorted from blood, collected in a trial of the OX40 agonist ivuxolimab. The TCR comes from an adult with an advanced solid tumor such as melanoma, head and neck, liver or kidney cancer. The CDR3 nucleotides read TGTGCCAGCAGCTTAACGGGACAAAGCTCCTACAATGAGCAGTTCTTC. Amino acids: CASSLTGQSSYNEQFF.